One sample yielded the 16 T cell receptor beta chains listed below, sequenced in a study of T cells in Graves' hyperthyroidism and ophthalmopathy. TCR beta CDR3 regions were amplified from RNA transcripts. First-round RT-PCR targeting the TCR CDR3 was performed with the HTBI primer set. Each CDR3 protein is one row after TCRdb ran MiXCR on the multiplex PCR reads. The profile shows roughly 300,000 distinct CDR3 sequences, roughly 21% of them singletons. What was sequenced was blood. All receptors come from a woman aged 50 to 65 with Graves' hyperthyroidism.

This rearrangement joins TRBV7-2 to TRBJ2-3; no clear D. Germline V gene sequence: CDR1 SGHTA, CDR2 FQGNSA. V was shortened by 3 bases and J by 2 bases, with 6 bases between the two germline ends. The CDR3 totals 13 residues. The CDR3 coding sequence is TGTGCCAGCAGCTTGACAAACACAGATACGCAGTATTTT. As protein: CASSLTNTDTQYF.

This clonotype was observed a few times. V usage is TRBV27 and J usage is TRBJ1-4, with D unclear. CDR1 is MNHEY and CDR2 is SMNVEV in the germline V gene (reference sequence). The V gene lost 6 bases and the J gene lost 7 bases, with 15 bases spanning the gap. This CDR3 spans 14 amino acids. The CDR3 DNA follows: TGTGCCAGCAGCTCCTTACGCTACCTTGAAAAACTGTTTTTT. Its translation: CASSSLRYLEKLFF.

This rearrangement joins TRBV9 to TRBJ2-1, with 10 bases matching TRBD1. Germline lookup yields CDR1 SGDLS and CDR2 YYNGEE. The J segment lost 2 bases and the V segment lost 3 bases, leaving 2 bases of the junction unmatched. The CDR3 sequence is 15 residues long. CDR3 residues: CASSGDRGTYNEQFF. DNA for the CDR3: TGTGCCAGCAGCGGGGACAGGGGTACCTACAATGAGCAGTTCTTC.

Many counts were recorded for this clonotype. The CDR3 loop reads CSASRLAGGDEQFF. The CDR3 DNA reads TGCAGTGCTAGTCGCCTAGCGGGAGGCGATGAGCAGTTCTTC. The chain combines TRBV20-1 with TRBJ2-1; 11 nucleotides align to TRBD2. The trim removed 3 bases at V and 8 bases at J, leaving 6 bases unmatched. The CDR3 has 14 residues. Germline CDR1 and CDR2: DFQATT and SNEGSKA (reference sequence).

Only a few counts were recorded for this clonotype. The chain recombines TRBV19 with TRBJ2-5; 11 bases fit TRBD2. Per germline, CDR1 LNHDA and CDR2 SQIVND (reference sequence). The CDR3 is 13 residues long. V dropped 9 bases and J dropped 5; count of bases not matched to a gene: 5. The CDR3 DNA sequence: TGTGCCAGCCTAGCGGGAGGTGGGGAGACCCAGTACTTC. This gives the protein CASLAGGGETQYF.

This clonotype was seen at least ten times. V gene TRBV5-1 combines with J gene TRBJ2-7; D not certain. The germline V gene encodes CDR1 SGHRS and CDR2 YFSETQ. This CDR3 spans 13 amino acids. The V and J ends lost 1 base and 4 bases respectively, with 9 bases between them. DNA for the CDR3: TGCGCCAGCAGCTTGAGCACCGCTTACGAGCAGTACTTC. Its translation: CASSLSTAYEQYF.

This clonotype appeared once. CDR3 sequence reads: CASSPREGKLFF. The CDR3, as DNA: TGTGCCAGCTCACCACGAGAGGGAAAACTGTTTTTT. The chain carries TRBV18 and TRBJ1-4; D is undetermined. The CDR3 length is 12 residues. Germline V gene data show CDR1 as KGHSH and CDR2 as LQKENI. Trimming cost V 1 base and J 10 bases, with 7 bases left between them.

This clonotype was counted ten times or more. V usage is TRBV3-1 and J usage is TRBJ2-7, with no clear D. CDR3 length: 12 residues. V lost 3 bases and J 2 bases, leaving 5 bases between the germline ends. Looked up from germline, CDR1 is LGHDT and CDR2 is YNNKEL (reference sequence). The CDR3 reads CASSHGPYEQYF. DNA for the CDR3: TGTGCCAGCAGCCACGGCCCCTACGAGCAGTACTTC.

The chain is built from TRBV28 and TRBJ2-3; no clear D gene. Germline V gene sequence: CDR1 MDHEN, CDR2 SYDVKM. V was cut by 7 bases and J by 2 bases, with 19 bases left in between. This CDR3 has 16 residues. The CDR3: CASTRRTATVTDTQYF. Here the CDR3 DNA reads TGTGCCAGCACCCGCCGTACGGCTACAGTCACAGATACGCAGTATTTT.

This clonotype was picked up one time. CDR3 in DNA: TGTGCCAGCCCCCGGCGGTTAGGCAACATTAACTATGGCTACACCTTC. Its translation is CASPRRLGNINYGYTF. V and J are TRBV2 and TRBJ1-2; D is undetermined. The V end lost 8 bases, the J end lost 1 base, and 20 bases lay between the germline ends. This CDR3 has 16 residues. The germline gives CDR1 SNHLY, CDR2 FYNNEI.

This sequence joins TRBV25-1 and TRBJ2-5, with D maybe TRBD1 (7 bases). The CDR3 has 15 amino acids. V lost 2 bases to trimming and J lost 4 bases, with 14 bases between them. The germline CDR1 and CDR2 sequences are MGHDK and SYGVNS. CDR3 sequence (DNA): TGTGCCAGCAGTGAAGGTTACAGGGGAGGAGAGACCCAGTACTTC. Translating gives CASSEGYRGGETQYF. The full variable domain, with the rest looked up from reference TRBV25-1 and TRBJ2-5, is EADIYQTPRYLVIGTGKKITLECSQTMGHDKMYWYQQDPGMELHLIHYSYGVNSTEKGDLSSESTVSRIRTEHFPLTLESARPSHTSQYLCASSEGYRGGETQYFGPGTRLLVL.

This clonotype was recorded many times. The CDR3 bases are TGTGCCAGCAGTAAGACTAGCGGGGTCTATGAGCAGTTCTTC. Translated: CASSKTSGVYEQFF. The chain couples TRBV12-3 or TRBV12-4 to TRBJ2-1, with 11 positions matching TRBD2. V lost 5 bases to trimming and J lost 8 bases; unmatched junction nucleotides: 5. CDR3 length equals 14 residues.

This clonotype showed up just a few times. The rearrangement uses TRBV20-1 and TRBJ1-2; possibly TRBD1 for D (6 bases). The CDR3 sequence is 12 residues long. V was clipped by 0 bases and J by 13 bases, with 15 bases between them. The germline V gene has CDR1 DFQATT and CDR2 SNEGSKA (reference sequence). The CDR3 spells CSAREGALDPTF. The CDR3, as DNA: TGCAGTGCTAGAGAGGGGGCCCTCGATCCCACCTTC.

At least ten counts were recorded for this clonotype. V and J are TRBV29-1 and TRBJ2-1, with D tentatively TRBD1 (6 bases). Trimming removed 7 bases from V and 8 bases from J, with 12 bases in between. There are 11 residues in the CDR3. Germline lookup yields CDR1 SQVTM and CDR2 ANQGSEA. The CDR3 loop is CSADRFDEQFF. CDR3 in DNA: TGCAGCGCCGACAGGTTCGATGAGCAGTTCTTC.

This clonotype was detected ten times or more. This chain joins TRBV5-6 and TRBJ2-1; TRBD2 might be the D (6 bases). In germline, CDR1 is SGHDT, CDR2 YYEEEE. Trimming cost V 4 bases and J 1 base, with 18 bases left between them. There are 17 residues in the CDR3. The CDR3 DNA reads TGTGCCAGCAGCGTGTATCTTGCGGGAAAGTCCTACAATGAGCAGTTCTTC. Its protein product is CASSVYLAGKSYNEQFF. Combining the CDR3 with reference TRBV5-6 and TRBJ2-1 gives the whole variable domain DAGVTQSPTHLIKTRGQQVTLRCSPKSGHDTVSWYQQALGQGPQFIFQYYEEEERQRGNFPDRFSGHQFPNYSSELNVNALLLGDSALYLCASSVYLAGKSYNEQFFGPGTRLTVL.

The chain recombines TRBV6-1 with TRBJ2-1, with D maybe TRBD2 (5 bases). Germline CDR1 MNHNS, CDR2 SASEGT. Trimming took off 6 bases at V and 1 base at J, with 13 bases between the two ends. This CDR3 is built from 15 residues. The CDR3 DNA is TGTGCCAGCAGACGCGACTATTCTTCCTACAATGAGCAGTTCTTC. Translation gives CASRRDYSSYNEQFF.